The 14 T cell receptor beta chains reported below all come from one sample, sequenced in a study of T cell responses to AZD1222 COVID-19 vaccine. Clones were read by immunoSEQ multiplex PCR, and TCRdb kept only the in-frame ones, dropping some. The table records more than 100,000 clones, over 75% of them present only once. This specimen consisted of peripheral blood, obtained on day 0 of AZD1222 vaccination. The receptors here all came from an adult in good health.

This rearrangement joins TRBV7-6 to TRBJ2-5; no firm D call. The ends were cut back, 0 bases at V and 2 bases at J, with 10 bases in the middle. Germline-derived CDR1 and CDR2 are SGHVS and FNYEAQ. This CDR3 has 15 residues. The CDR3 DNA is TGTGCCAGCAGCTTAGCCCGATTTCGGCAAGAGACCCAGTACTTC. It codes for CASSLARFRQETQYF.

The chain combines TRBV7-2 with TRBJ2-7, with D possibly being TRBD1 or TRBD2 (5 bases each). V was trimmed by 1 base and J by 3 bases, leaving 13 bases between them. This CDR3 contains 15 residues. Per the germline V gene, CDR1 is SGHTA and CDR2 is FQGNSA. The CDR3 is CASSLVTGPNYEQYF. CDR3 coding DNA: TGTGCCAGCAGCTTAGTCACGGGGCCGAACTACGAGCAGTACTTC.

The V gene is TRBV9, the J gene TRBJ2-1, with 7 nucleotides matching TRBD1. CDR3 length equals 12 residues. Trimming cost V 4 bases and J 9 bases; bases outside gene matches: 4. The germline CDR1 and CDR2 sequences are SGDLS and YYNGEE. This CDR3 is CASSTRTGEQFF. The CDR3 DNA is TGTGCCAGCAGCACCCGGACAGGTGAGCAGTTCTTC.

The CDR3 loop is CASSPGTSGGLYNEQFF. In DNA form, the CDR3 reads TGTGCCAGCAGCCCCGGGACTAGCGGGGGGCTTTACAATGAGCAGTTCTTC. The chain uses TRBV4-2 and TRBJ2-1; 15 bases fit TRBD2. The CDR3 is 17 residues long. V was clipped by 4 bases and J by 4 bases; unmatched bases: 5. Germline values: CDR1 LGHNA, CDR2 YNFKEQ.

The rearrangement links TRBV28 to TRBJ2-7, with D hard to call. Per germline, CDR1 MDHEN and CDR2 SYDVKM. The CDR3 extends over 14 amino acids. The V end was cut by 3 bases, the J end by 9 bases, with 18 bases between. The CDR3, as DNA: TGTGCCAGCAGTTTCGTATTGGGCCGAACGGCGCAGTACTTC. It translates to CASSFVLGRTAQYF.

The genes are TRBV9 and TRBJ1-4; 12 bases map to TRBD1. CDR1 and CDR2 (germline): SGDLS, YYNGEE. The CDR3 has 16 residues. Trimming cost V 3 bases and J 3 bases; bases outside gene matches: 3. The CDR3 reads CASSEGQGASNEKLFF. CDR3 nucleotide sequence: TGTGCCAGCAGCGAGGGACAGGGGGCGTCTAATGAAAAACTGTTTTTT. Looking up the rest from reference TRBV9 and TRBJ1-4 gives the full variable domain: DSGVTQTPKHLITATGQRVTLRCSPRSGDLSVYWYQQSLDQGLQFLIQYYNGEERAKGNILERFSAQQFPDLHSELNLSSLELGDSALYFCASSEGQGASNEKLFFGSGTQLSVL.

This clone was recorded a few times. The V and J genes are TRBV6-5 and TRBJ1-1; 8 bases line up with TRBD1. This CDR3 is 15 amino acids long. Germline values: CDR1 MNHEY, CDR2 SVGAGI. Unmatched junction bases numbered 4, after V lost 0 bases and J lost 4 bases. CDR3 sequence reads: CASSYSGQGSTEAFF. CDR3 in DNA: TGTGCCAGCAGTTACTCTGGACAGGGATCCACTGAAGCTTTCTTT.

The rearrangement joins TRBV11-2 to TRBJ2-1; maybe TRBD2 (5 bases). V was pared by 6 bases and J by 0 bases, with 12 bases between. This CDR3 spans 15 amino acids. Germline CDR1 SGHAT, CDR2 FQNNGV. CDR3 nucleotide sequence: TGTGCCAGCAGTTTTAGTCGGGGCTCCTACAATGAGCAGTTCTTC. It specifies CASSFSRGSYNEQFF.

The CDR3: CASSLVPLAHNEQFF. CDR3 nucleotide sequence: TGTGCCAGCAGCTTAGTCCCACTAGCGCACAATGAGCAGTTCTTC. The chain links TRBV11-2 to TRBJ2-1; the match to TRBD2 covers 7 bases. Trimming cost V 1 base and J 5 bases; bases outside gene matches: 5. This CDR3 comprises 15 residues. Germline-derived CDR1 and CDR2 are SGHAT and FQNNGV.

The V gene is TRBV6-1, the J gene TRBJ1-2; D gene unclear. V lost 1 base to trimming and J lost 4 bases, with 13 bases between them. The CDR3 loop spans 15 amino acids. The germline V gene has CDR1 MNHNS and CDR2 SASEGT. The chain's CDR3 is CASSEDLVSSYGYTF. CDR3 DNA: TGTGCCAGCAGTGAAGATTTGGTCTCCTCCTATGGCTACACCTTC.

The chain links TRBV6-5 to TRBJ2-7; 7 positions agree with TRBD1. The CDR3 runs 14 residues. The V gene end was trimmed by 8 bases and the J gene end by 2 bases; junction bases not matched to a gene: 9. CDR1 is MNHEY, CDR2 SVGAGI, per germline. The CDR3 DNA reads TGTGCCAGCGGCGACAGGGTTCGTCCCTACGAGCAGTACTTC. Translated, it gives CASGDRVRPYEQYF.

The J gene is TRBJ2-3, the V gene TRBV4-2; unclear D gene. The CDR3 is 14 amino acids. The V end was cut by 5 bases, the J end by 0 bases, with 9 bases between. CDR1 and CDR2 (germline): LGHNA, YNFKEQ. This chain's CDR3 is CASSSDLSTDTQYF. The CDR3 DNA reads as TGTGCCAGCAGCTCAGATCTGAGCACAGATACGCAGTATTTT.

Worth noting for this clone: Other DNA sequences of this sample code for an identical CDR3. The gene calls are TRBV24-1 and TRBJ2-5, with D possibly TRBD1 on 5 matching bases. Deletions cut 2 bases from V and 5 bases from J, with 11 bases between. The length of the CDR3 is 14 residues. Per the germline V gene, CDR1 is KGHDR and CDR2 is SFDVKD. The CDR3 region has the DNA TGTGCCACCAGTGATTCCAGGGTAGGGGAGACCCAGTACTTC. Protein sequence: CATSDSRVGETQYF.

The J gene is TRBJ2-2, the V gene TRBV5-4, with 8 nucleotides matching TRBD1. This CDR3 has 15 amino acids. Germline CDR1 SGHNT, CDR2 YYREEE (reference sequence). The trim removed 3 bases at V and 3 bases at J, leaving 4 bases unmatched. CDR3 bases: TGTGCCAGCAGCTCCGGACAGGGCTACACCGGGGAGCTGTTTTTT. Translating it yields CASSSGQGYTGELFF.